The clone carrying this TCR beta chain was seen more than once but under ten times. The sample belongs to a study of identical twins. The CDR3 is 14 residues long. Germline CDR1 SGDLS, CDR2 YYNGEE. V shed 0 bases and J shed 6 bases, with 10 bases lying between them. TCRdb recomputed calls from the 5' RACE reads with MiXCR, one row per CDR3 protein. The sample lists about 890,000 distinct CDR3 sequences; over 9% were seen once. The sample was also linked to a second study, of yellow fever vaccine responses in identical twins.

V usage is TRBV9 and J usage is TRBJ2-1; D may correspond to TRBD1 or TRBD2 (5 bases each). The sequence came from a woman aged 18-29 years in good health. Sequenced material: PBMCs. CDR3 bases: TGTGCCAGCAGCGTAGGAGGGGACCGCAATGAGCAGTTCTTC. Protein: CASSVGGDRNEQFF.